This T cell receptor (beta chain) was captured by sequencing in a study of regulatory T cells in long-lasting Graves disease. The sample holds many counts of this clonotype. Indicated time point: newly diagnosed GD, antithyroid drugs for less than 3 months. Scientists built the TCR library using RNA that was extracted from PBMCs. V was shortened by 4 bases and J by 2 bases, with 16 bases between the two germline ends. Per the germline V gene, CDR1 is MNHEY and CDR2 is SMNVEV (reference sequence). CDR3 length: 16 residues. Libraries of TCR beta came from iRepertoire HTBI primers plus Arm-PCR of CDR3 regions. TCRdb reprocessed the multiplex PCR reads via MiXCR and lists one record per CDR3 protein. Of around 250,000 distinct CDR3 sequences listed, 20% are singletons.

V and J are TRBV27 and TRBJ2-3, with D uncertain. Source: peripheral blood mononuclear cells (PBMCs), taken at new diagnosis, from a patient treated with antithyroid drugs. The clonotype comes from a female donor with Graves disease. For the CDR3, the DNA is TGTGCCAGCAGTTCCTCCTCCGGTTGGTCCACAGATACGCAGTATTTT. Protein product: CASSSSSGWSTDTQYF.